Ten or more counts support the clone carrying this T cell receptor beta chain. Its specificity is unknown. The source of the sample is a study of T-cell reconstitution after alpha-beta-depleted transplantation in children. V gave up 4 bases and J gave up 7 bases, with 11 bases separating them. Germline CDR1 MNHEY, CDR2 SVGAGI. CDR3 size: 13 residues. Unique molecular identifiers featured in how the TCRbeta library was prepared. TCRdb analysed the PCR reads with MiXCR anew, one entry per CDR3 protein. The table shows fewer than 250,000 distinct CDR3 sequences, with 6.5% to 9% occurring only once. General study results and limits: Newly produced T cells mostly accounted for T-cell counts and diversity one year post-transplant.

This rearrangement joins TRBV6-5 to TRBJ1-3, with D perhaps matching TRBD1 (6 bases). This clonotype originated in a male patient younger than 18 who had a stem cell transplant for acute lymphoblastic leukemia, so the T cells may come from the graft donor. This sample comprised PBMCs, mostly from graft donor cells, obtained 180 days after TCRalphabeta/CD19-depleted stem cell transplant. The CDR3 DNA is TGTGCCAGCAGTTCCAGGGGAACGAACACCATATATTTT. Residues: CASSSRGTNTIYF.